The present T cell receptor beta chain was sequenced within a study of glioma-infiltrating T cells after dendritic cell vaccination. Assay: immunoSEQ multiplex PCR; the TCRdb copy retains only in-frame clones and omits some. This table has about 92,000 clones, 65% to 90% appearing once. The material sequenced was blood, taken before dendritic cell vaccination. This clonotype originated in a human donor with glioblastoma.

CDR3 DNA: TGCGCCAGCAGCTCGCCGGGACTAGGGACCTACGAGCAGTACTTC. As protein: CASSSPGLGTYEQYF. The J gene is TRBJ2-7, the V gene TRBV4-1, with 8 bases aligning to TRBD2. Unmatched junction bases numbered 8, after V lost 5 bases and J lost 2 bases. From germline, CDR1 is MGHRA and CDR2 YSYEKL. This CDR3 spans 15 amino acids.